The 26 T cell receptor beta chains reported below all come from one sample, sequenced in a study of blood T cell repertoires in COVID-19. This table comes from immunoSEQ multiplex PCR, and its TCRdb copy is limited to in-frame clones, with some not included. The sample shows around 280,000 clones, approximately 89% of them seen only once. Sequencing was done on a sample of peripheral blood. The receptors were gathered from a woman aged 25 to 39 with COVID-19, enrolled during active disease.

The rearrangement uses TRBV5-8 and TRBJ2-1; TRBD1 matches 11 bases. The CDR3 runs to 19 residues. CDR1 is SGHTS, CDR2 YDEGEE, per germline. Trimming cost V 1 base and J 7 bases; bases outside gene matches: 16. The CDR3, as DNA: TGTGCCAGCAGCTTGACTTATGCGTCCGGGACAGGGGGTAGAAATGAGCAGTTCTTC. This codes for CASSLTYASGTGGRNEQFF.

The chain employs TRBV5-1 and TRBJ1-6; D is ambiguous. Germline values: CDR1 SGHRS, CDR2 YFSETQ. The CDR3 sequence is 16 residues long. The germline V and J ends were trimmed by 1 base and 0 bases, with 8 bases remaining between them. This chain's CDR3 is CASSLTRSSYNSPLHF. CDR3 sequence (DNA): TGCGCCAGCAGCTTGACCCGGAGCTCCTATAATTCACCCCTCCACTTT.

This rearrangement joins TRBV19 to TRBJ2-7, with 9 bases aligning to TRBD2. Unmatched junction bases numbered 7, after V lost 5 bases and J lost 2 bases. Germline values: CDR1 LNHDA, CDR2 SQIVND (reference sequence). The CDR3 has 15 residues. The CDR3 protein is CASSYSSGATYEQYF. The CDR3, as DNA: TGTGCCAGTAGTTATTCTAGCGGGGCTACCTACGAGCAGTACTTC.

This chain joins TRBV19 and TRBJ2-3; the match to TRBD2 covers 8 bases. The CDR3 loop spans 15 amino acids. The ends lost 3 bases at V and 1 base at J; junction bases unmatched: 3. The germline CDR1 and CDR2 sequences are LNHDA and SQIVND (reference sequence). CDR3 in DNA: TGTGCCAGTAGTATCGGGGGGGGTGGCACAGATACGCAGTATTTT. Its translation is CASSIGGGGTDTQYF.

The chain couples TRBV28 to TRBJ2-3; D possibly corresponds to TRBD2 (5 bases). Germline assignment: CDR1 MDHEN and CDR2 SYDVKM. V was cut by 3 bases and J by 2 bases, with 12 bases left in between. The CDR3 loop spans 15 amino acids. The CDR3 is CASSFGGSNTDTQYF. The CDR3, as DNA: TGTGCCAGCAGTTTTGGCGGGTCGAACACAGATACGCAGTATTTT.

This clone was detected only once. The chain is built from TRBV3-1 (or the pseudogene TRBV3-2) and TRBJ2-5; TRBD2 aligns across 11 bases. The CDR3 contains 16 residues. Germline CDR1 is LGHDT and CDR2 is YNNKEL (reference sequence). V trimming: 3 bases; J trimming: 1 base; junction bases outside the gene matches: 4. DNA of the CDR3: TGTGCCAGCAGCCACCTAGCGGGGGGCTTCCAAGAGACCCAGTACTTC. Protein: CASSHLAGGFQETQYF.

This clone was seen more than once but under ten times. This chain links TRBV7-9 with TRBJ1-1; possible D gene TRBD1, 6 bases. The CDR3 spans 15 residues. V lost 5 bases, J lost 5 bases, and 18 bases lay in between. CDR1 and CDR2 from the germline V gene are SEHNR and FQNEAQ (reference sequence). This CDR3 reads CASSLRGGAGTEAFF. The CDR3 region has the DNA TGTGCCAGCAGCCTCCGGGGGGGGGCGGGAACTGAAGCTTTCTTT.

The chain uses TRBV5-1 and TRBJ2-5, with 10 bases aligning to TRBD2. The CDR3 runs 18 residues. In germline, CDR1 is SGHRS, CDR2 YFSETQ. Trimming at V came to 4 bases and at J to 3 bases, leaving 15 bases not matched to a gene. CDR3 DNA sequence: TGCGCCAGCAGCCCACACCAGCGGGGGGGCCTTAGGGAAGAGACCCAGTACTTC. Protein sequence: CASSPHQRGGLREETQYF.

This chain uses TRBV5-1 with TRBJ1-1, with a possible D match to TRBD1 (5 bases). The CDR3 has 16 amino acids. V dropped 0 bases and J dropped 6 bases, with 18 bases sitting between them. Germline V gene lookup returns CDR1 SGHRS and CDR2 YFSETQ. The CDR3 DNA follows: TGCGCCAGCAGCTTGGGGGTCACAGGCGGTACCTCTGAAGCTTTCTTT. Protein product: CASSLGVTGGTSEAFF.

The rearrangement joins TRBV25-1 to TRBJ1-2, with 7 bases matching TRBD1. There are 13 residues in the CDR3. V lost 8 bases and J lost 8; bases outside the gene matches: 11. Germline V gene data show CDR1 as MGHDK and CDR2 as SYGVNS. The CDR3 bases are TGTGCCAGCGGCCATGGAGGGGGCGACGGCTACACCTTC. Translation: CASGHGGGDGYTF.

The J gene is TRBJ2-3, the V gene TRBV5-5; 7 nucleotides match TRBD2. The V gene end was trimmed by 3 bases and the J gene end by 2 bases; junction bases not matched to a gene: 9. CDR1 and CDR2 from the germline V gene are SGHKS and YYEKEE (reference sequence). CDR3 size: 16 residues. The CDR3 nucleotides are TGTGCCAGCAGCTGGCTGGGGGGGGATCCCACAGATACGCAGTATTTT. Translated, it gives CASSWLGGDPTDTQYF.

The J gene is TRBJ2-7, the V gene TRBV5-1; tentatively, D is TRBD2 (6 bases). The CDR3 is 16 residues long. Germline V CDR1 and CDR2: SGHRS, YFSETQ. Deletions cut 4 bases from V and 3 bases from J, with 20 bases between. Here the CDR3 DNA reads TGCGCCAGCAGCCGTCAACAGCGGGTTCGAAACTACGAGCAGTACTTC. Protein product: CASSRQQRVRNYEQYF.

The V gene is TRBV5-6, the J gene TRBJ1-2; D call uncertain. Germline V gene sequence: CDR1 SGHDT, CDR2 YYEEEE. The germline V and J ends were trimmed by 1 base and 3 bases, with 7 bases remaining between them. This CDR3 region has 13 residues. The CDR3 nucleotides are TGTGCCAGCAGCTTGACGGGAGACTATGGCTACACCTTC. The encoded protein is CASSLTGDYGYTF.

The genes are TRBV5-1 and TRBJ1-1, with 8 positions matching TRBD1. There are 16 residues in the CDR3. Per germline, CDR1 SGHRS and CDR2 YFSETQ. Trimming cost V 0 bases and J 2 bases; bases outside gene matches: 6. The CDR3: CASSLEGRGPNTEAFF. Written as DNA, the CDR3 is TGCGCCAGCAGCTTGGAAGGCAGGGGGCCTAACACTGAAGCTTTCTTT.

This clone came up a few times. This chain links TRBV5-1 with TRBJ1-2, with TRBD1 identical over 8 bases. The CDR3 loop spans 18 amino acids. Trimming at V came to 0 bases and at J to 0 bases, leaving 10 bases not matched to a gene. The V gene's germline CDR1 is SGHRS and CDR2 YFSETQ. The chain's CDR3 is CASSLVGRGRVANYGYTF. CDR3 DNA: TGCGCCAGCAGCTTGGTCGGCAGGGGGCGGGTTGCTAACTATGGCTACACCTTC.

This clone was seen a single time. The chain has TRBV7-9 and TRBJ2-7; no firm D call. Germline V CDR1 and CDR2: SEHNR, FQNEAQ (reference sequence). Trimming shortened V by 1 base and J by 7 bases, and 8 bases separated the two germline ends. This CDR3 has 12 residues. DNA for the CDR3: TGTGCCAGCAGCTTAGGCGATTGGGAGCAGTACTTC. It encodes CASSLGDWEQYF.

This CDR3 is CASSQGLAGGLSHTDTQYF. The DNA for the CDR3 is TGTGCCAGCAGCCAAGGTCTAGCGGGGGGCCTCTCCCACACAGATACGCAGTATTTT. V is TRBV4-2 and J is TRBJ2-3; 11 bases fit TRBD2. The V segment lost 1 base and the J segment 2 bases; nucleotides outside the gene matches: 11. Germline V CDR1 and CDR2: LGHNA, YNFKEQ. This CDR3 has 19 amino acids.

This clone has just one count. The rearrangement uses TRBV19 and TRBJ1-2; D not resolved. The CDR3 covers 15 residues. Trimming pared 3 bases from V and 3 bases from J, leaving 14 bases between. Germline loops: CDR1 LNHDA, CDR2 SQIVND (reference sequence). CDR3 nucleotides: TGTGCCAGTAGTATCCGTGCGGGGAAAGACTATGGCTACACCTTC. It specifies CASSIRAGKDYGYTF.

The V and J genes are TRBV10-2 and TRBJ1-5; TRBD1 agrees at 10 bases. The CDR3 is 15 amino acids. Germline V gene sequence: CDR1 WSHSY, CDR2 SAAADI. V was pared by 5 bases and J by 2 bases, with 3 bases of the junction left unmatched. CDR3 coding DNA: TGCGCCAGCAGTTCCGGGACAGGGGGCAATCAGCCCCAGCATTTT. Translation: CASSSGTGGNQPQHF.

The gene calls are TRBV3-1 (or the pseudogene TRBV3-2) and TRBJ2-1, with 7 nucleotides matching TRBD1. The CDR3 has 17 residues. Germline lookup yields CDR1 LGHDT and CDR2 YNNKEL (reference sequence). V dropped 3 bases and J dropped 2; count of bases not matched to a gene: 10. The CDR3 bases are TGTGCCAGCAGCCAGGGTACAGGGGAAGGGGCCTACAATGAGCAGTTCTTC. Residues: CASSQGTGEGAYNEQFF.

The chain combines TRBV3-1 (or the pseudogene TRBV3-2) with TRBJ2-1; 8 bases fit TRBD2. The CDR3 loop spans 13 amino acids. Trimming took 7 bases from V and 9 from J; bases not matched to a gene: 8. Germline loops: CDR1 LGHDT, CDR2 YNNKEL (reference sequence). CDR3: CASTPGGVAEQFF. CDR3 in DNA: TGTGCCAGCACCCCGGGAGGGGTGGCTGAGCAGTTCTTC.

V usage is TRBV21-1 and J usage is TRBJ2-7; TRBD2 was called by the table and not checked on the DNA. TRBV21-1 is deemed a pseudogene. The length of the CDR3 is 11 residues. The CDR3 DNA reads as TGTGCCAGCAGCCGTTACTACGAGCAGTACTTC. The encoded protein is CASSRYYEQYF.

The chain is built from TRBV29-1 and TRBJ1-5; 7 nucleotides align to TRBD1. The CDR3 has 14 residues. V lost 6 bases to trimming and J lost 3 bases; unmatched junction nucleotides: 8. The germline CDR1 and CDR2 sequences are SQVTM and ANQGSEA. The DNA for the CDR3 is TGCAGCGTGGCCACAGGGGCGAACAATCAGCCCCAGCATTTT. This sequence encodes CSVATGANNQPQHF.

The chain combines TRBV11-2 with TRBJ2-5, with 10 bases identical to TRBD2. Germline-derived CDR1 and CDR2 are SGHAT and FQNNGV. V lost 2 bases and J lost 3; bases outside the gene matches: 9. The CDR3 totals 17 residues. DNA for the CDR3: TGTGCCAGCAGCTTATCCGGTACTAGCGGGGAAAAAGAGACCCAGTACTTC. Its protein product is CASSLSGTSGEKETQYF.

The chain combines TRBV5-4 with TRBJ1-2; 8 bases agree with TRBD1. This CDR3 spans 14 amino acids. Germline V gives CDR1 SGHNT, CDR2 YYREEE (reference sequence). J was trimmed by 0 bases and V by 5 bases; bases with no gene match: 3. The CDR3 reads CASRRDRTNYGYTF. CDR3 coding DNA: TGTGCCAGCAGAAGGGACAGGACTAACTATGGCTACACCTTC.

The chain combines TRBV6-6 with TRBJ1-1; no clear D. The CDR3 is made up of 14 amino acids. Trimming pared 0 bases from V and 6 bases from J, leaving 11 bases between. Germline loops: CDR1 MNHNY, CDR2 SVGAGI (reference sequence). The CDR3 loop reads CASSYSNPGSEAFF. The CDR3 DNA follows: TGTGCCAGCAGTTACTCGAATCCAGGCTCTGAAGCTTTCTTT.